This T cell receptor beta chain was identified during a study of T cells after posttransplantation cyclophosphamide. Treatment was busulfan-fludarabine conditioning, a marrow graft, and cyclophosphamide on days +3 and +4. Some clones are missing from TCRdb's copy, which holds only in-frame ones; the method was immunoSEQ multiplex PCR. This repertoire holds more than 9,000 clones, and none appear only once. Deletions cut 5 bases from V and 5 bases from J, with 15 bases between. Looked up from germline, CDR1 is SEHNR and CDR2 is FQNEAQ (reference sequence). The CDR3 length is 14 residues. Whole-study findings and limits: Tissue-infiltrating T cells from skin or gut overlapped little with blood T cells. Later blood repertoires were often dominated by clones from the donor CD8+ memory compartment. After PTCy, TRB diversity resembled that of CNI/methotrexate controls.

This clone was found many times. Antigen: not known. This TCR derives from a female patient in her forties or fifties who received an allogeneic stem cell transplant from a related donor, was CMV-positive, and had no GVHD. Some T cells may arise from the graft donor. This sequence joins TRBV7-9 and TRBJ1-1, with a weak D call TRBD1 (5 bases). Specimen: PBMCs, collected after allogeneic stem cell transplant with posttransplant cyclophosphamide. The CDR3 DNA follows: TGTGCCAGCAGCACCTTCTACAGGCGAACTGAAGCTTTCTTT. This gives the protein CASSTFYRRTEAFF.